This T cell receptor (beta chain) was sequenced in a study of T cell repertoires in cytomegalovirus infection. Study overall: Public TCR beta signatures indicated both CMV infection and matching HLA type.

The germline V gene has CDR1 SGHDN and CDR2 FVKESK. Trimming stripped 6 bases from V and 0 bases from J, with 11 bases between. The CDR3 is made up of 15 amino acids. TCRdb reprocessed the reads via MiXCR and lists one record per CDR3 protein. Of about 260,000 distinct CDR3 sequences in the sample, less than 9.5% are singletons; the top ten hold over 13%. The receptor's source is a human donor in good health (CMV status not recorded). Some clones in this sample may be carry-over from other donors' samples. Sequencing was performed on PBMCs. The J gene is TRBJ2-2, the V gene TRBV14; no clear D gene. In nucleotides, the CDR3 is TGTGCCAGCAGGCCCGGAAGATCGAACACCGGGGAGCTGTTTTTT. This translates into CASRPGRSNTGELFF.